The next 9 T cell receptor beta chains were all read from a single sample in a study of control samples from healthy donors and cancer patients. The repertoire was sequenced with immunoSEQ multiplex PCR; TCRdb's copy has only in-frame clones and lacks some. The repertoire consists of about 120,000 clones, with approximately 90% occurring once and the leading ten covering 3.4%. Sequences were obtained from blood. These receptors were taken from a man aged 40-55 years in good health.

This chain uses TRBV10-3 with TRBJ2-3; 11 positions agree with TRBD1. The trim removed 9 bases at V and 6 bases at J, leaving 5 bases unmatched. CDR1 is ENHRY, CDR2 SYGVKD, per germline. The CDR3 contains 13 residues. CDR3 sequence reads: CAIKGQGGDTQYF. The CDR3 bases are TGTGCCATAAAGGGACAGGGGGGGGATACGCAGTATTTT.

The J gene is TRBJ2-1, the V gene TRBV7-3; TRBD1 matches at 8 bases. The V and J ends lost 2 bases and 1 base, in that order; junction bases with no gene match: 1. The CDR3 runs 15 residues. Germline loops: CDR1 SGHTA, CDR2 FQGTGA. As DNA, the CDR3 is TGTGCCAGCAGCTTACAGGGGGCTTCCTACAATGAGCAGTTCTTC. This sequence encodes CASSLQGASYNEQFF.

The chain couples TRBV5-1 to TRBJ1-2, with D uncertain. The ends were cut back, 4 bases at V and 7 bases at J, with 14 bases in the middle. This CDR3 is built from 13 residues. CDR1 SGHRS and CDR2 YFSETQ come from the germline V gene. CDR3 nucleotides: TGCGCCAGCAGCCGAGAGGGCTCCGGTGGCTACACCTTC. This translates into CASSREGSGGYTF.

CDR3 in DNA: TGCGCCAGCAGTGCTGTCGGGGTGGGGAATGAGCAGTTCTTC. Its protein is CASSAVGVGNEQFF. This chain connects TRBV10-1 to TRBJ2-1, with D possibly matching TRBD2 (5 bases). Trimming left V 4 bases short and J 7 bases short, with 14 bases between. Germline lookup yields CDR1 WNHNN and CDR2 SYGVQD (reference sequence). The CDR3 totals 14 residues.

This chain uses TRBV3-1 (or the pseudogene TRBV3-2) with TRBJ2-1; tentative D call: TRBD1 (6 bases). V was clipped by 4 bases and J by 0 bases, with 19 bases between them. This CDR3 is 18 amino acids long. Germline lookup yields CDR1 LGHDT and CDR2 YNNKEL (reference sequence). The chain's CDR3 is CASSPRRQALSSYNEQFF. The CDR3 region has the DNA TGTGCCAGCAGCCCCAGAAGACAGGCCCTCAGCTCCTACAATGAGCAGTTCTTC.

The CDR3 protein is CASTPGGVATNEKLFF. The CDR3 coding sequence is TGTGCCAGCACCCCAGGAGGAGTTGCAACTAATGAAAAACTGTTTTTT. The V gene is TRBV7-9, the J gene TRBJ1-4; no definite D call. There are 16 residues in the CDR3. Per the germline V gene, CDR1 is SEHNR and CDR2 is FQNEAQ (reference sequence). V was clipped by 7 bases and J by 0 bases, with 15 bases between them.

The chain couples TRBV6-5 to TRBJ1-2; the D gene is possibly TRBD1 (5 bases). Looked up from germline, CDR1 is MNHEY and CDR2 is SVGAGI. CDR3 length: 14 amino acids. V lost 0 bases and J 7 bases, leaving 12 bases between the germline ends. The DNA for the CDR3 is TGTGCCAGCAGTTACTCACGCCAGGGCCTTGGCTACACCTTC. Its protein product is CASSYSRQGLGYTF.

The V gene is TRBV11-1, the J gene TRBJ1-1; the D gene is possibly TRBD1 (5 bases). This CDR3 has 15 residues. The germline gives CDR1 SGHAT, CDR2 FQDESV (reference sequence). V was cut by 5 bases and J by 0 bases, with 13 bases left in between. This CDR3 reads CASSASGSLNTEAFF. In DNA form, the CDR3 reads TGTGCCAGCAGCGCTTCAGGGAGCTTGAACACTGAAGCTTTCTTT.

J is TRBJ2-6 and V is TRBV5-1; D not certain. Germline lookup yields CDR1 SGHRS and CDR2 YFSETQ. V was pared by 4 bases and J by 0 bases, with 5 bases between. The CDR3 extends over 14 amino acids. The CDR3 nucleotides are TGCGCCAGCAGCGTGTACTCTGGGGCCAACGTCCTGACTTTC. The encoded protein is CASSVYSGANVLTF.